The subject of this entry is one TCR beta chain. These data come from a study of T-cell reconstitution after alpha-beta-depleted transplantation in children. Preparation of the TCRbeta library was carried out with unique molecular identifiers. Via MiXCR, TCRdb re-called the PCR reads, giving one row per CDR3 protein. This sample has about a million distinct CDR3 sequences, with about 29% found just once. CDR1 and CDR2 from the germline V gene are SGHNT and YYREEE (reference sequence). V was clipped by 4 bases and J by 2 bases, with 18 bases between them. This CDR3 is 16 amino acids long. The source is a boy under two years old who had a stem cell transplant for SCID, so the T cells may come from the graft donor. The chain carries TRBV5-4 and TRBJ2-5; D assignment may be TRBD1 or TRBD2 (5 bases each). Sequences were derived from PBMCs, mostly from graft donor cells, sampled 360 days after TCRalphabeta/CD19-depleted stem cell transplant. The DNA of the CDR3 is TGTGCCAGCAGCCCCGACAGTCAGCGGATACAAGAGACCCAGTACTTC. Protein: CASSPDSQRIQETQYF.